This T cell receptor beta chain is drawn from a study of cytomegalovirus exposure and HLA in healthy donors. Sequencing used immunoSEQ multiplex PCR; TCRdb keeps in-frame clones, though not all of them. The sample shows 190,000 or so clones, roughly four fifths of them seen only once. Trimming took 4 bases from V and 5 from J; bases not matched to a gene: 4. Germline V gene lookup returns CDR1 LGHNA and CDR2 YSLEER. This CDR3 is built from 13 residues. This sequence joins TRBV4-3 and TRBJ2-5; 7 bases are a match to TRBD1. The origin of this receptor is a woman younger than 35 in good health and CMV-seropositive. The sample consisted of PBMCs. The CDR3 reads CASSPRDSETQYF. DNA of the CDR3: TGCGCCAGCAGCCCGAGGGACAGTGAGACCCAGTACTTC.